The entry that follows covers one T cell receptor beta chain sequence. The data were taken from a study of T cell changes during pregnancy in multiple sclerosis. CDR1 is SGDLS and CDR2 is YYNGEE in the germline V gene. The CDR3 runs 15 residues. Trimming cost V 0 bases and J 4 bases, with 10 bases left between them. Sequenced by immunoSEQ multiplex PCR; TCRdb stores in-frame clones only, minus some. The sample holds 54,000 or so clones; 80% to 95% are singletons and the top ten take approximately 0.35%. The sample here was CD4+ T cells from peripheral blood mononuclear cells, taken before pregnancy. The chain carries TRBV9 and TRBJ2-2; a possible D gene is TRBD1 (6 bases). The sequence was collected from a female donor with multiple sclerosis, enrolled in a pregnancy study. In DNA, the CDR3 is TGTGCCAGCAGCGTAGCAGGGGCTGGCACCGGGGAGCTGTTTTTT. It specifies CASSVAGAGTGELFF. Full variable domain (missing parts from reference TRBV9 and TRBJ2-2): DSGVTQTPKHLITATGQRVTLRCSPRSGDLSVYWYQQSLDQGLQFLIQYYNGEERAKGNILERFSAQQFPDLHSELNLSSLELGDSALYFCASSVAGAGTGELFFGEGSRLTVL.